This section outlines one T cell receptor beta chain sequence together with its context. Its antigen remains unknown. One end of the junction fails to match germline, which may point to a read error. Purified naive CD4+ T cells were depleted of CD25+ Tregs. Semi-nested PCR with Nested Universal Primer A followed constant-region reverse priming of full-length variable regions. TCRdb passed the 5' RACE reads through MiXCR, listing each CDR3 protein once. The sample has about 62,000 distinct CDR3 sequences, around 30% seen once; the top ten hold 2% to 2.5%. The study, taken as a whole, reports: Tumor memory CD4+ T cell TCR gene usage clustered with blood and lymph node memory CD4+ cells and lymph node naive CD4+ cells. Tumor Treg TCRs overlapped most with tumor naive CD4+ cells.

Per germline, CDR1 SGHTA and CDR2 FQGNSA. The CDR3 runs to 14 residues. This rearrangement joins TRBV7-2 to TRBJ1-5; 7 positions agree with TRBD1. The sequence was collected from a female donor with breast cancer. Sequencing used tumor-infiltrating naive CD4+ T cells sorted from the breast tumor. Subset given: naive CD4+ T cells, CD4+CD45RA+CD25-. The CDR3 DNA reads TGTGCCGGCAGCTCCCCGGGACAGTGGCAGCCCCAGCATTTT. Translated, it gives CAGSSPGQWQPQHF.